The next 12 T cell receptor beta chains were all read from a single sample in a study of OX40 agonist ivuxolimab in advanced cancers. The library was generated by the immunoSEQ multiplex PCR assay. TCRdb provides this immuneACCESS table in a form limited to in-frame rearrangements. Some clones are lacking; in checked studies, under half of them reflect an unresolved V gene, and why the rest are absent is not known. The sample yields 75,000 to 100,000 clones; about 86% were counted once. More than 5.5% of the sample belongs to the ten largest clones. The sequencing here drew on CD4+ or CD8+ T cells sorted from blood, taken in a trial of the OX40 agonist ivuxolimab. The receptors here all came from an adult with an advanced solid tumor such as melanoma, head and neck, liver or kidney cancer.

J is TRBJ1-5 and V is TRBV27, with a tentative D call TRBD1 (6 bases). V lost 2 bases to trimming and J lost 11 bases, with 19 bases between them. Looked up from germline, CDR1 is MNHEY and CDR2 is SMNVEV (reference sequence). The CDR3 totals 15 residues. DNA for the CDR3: TGTGCCAGCAGTTTAGAGGGGGGGCGGTCGTTGGCCCAGCATTTT. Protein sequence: CASSLEGGRSLAQHF.

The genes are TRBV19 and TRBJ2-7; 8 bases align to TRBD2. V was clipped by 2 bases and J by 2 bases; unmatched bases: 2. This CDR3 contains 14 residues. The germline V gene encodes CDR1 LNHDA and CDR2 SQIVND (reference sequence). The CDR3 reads CASSITAGAYEQYF. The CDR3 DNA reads TGTGCCAGTAGTATAACAGCGGGGGCCTACGAGCAGTACTTC.

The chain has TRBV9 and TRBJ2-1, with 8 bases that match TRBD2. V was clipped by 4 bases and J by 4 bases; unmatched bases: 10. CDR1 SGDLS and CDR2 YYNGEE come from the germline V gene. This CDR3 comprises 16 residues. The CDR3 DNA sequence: TGTGCCAGCAGCCCCGGGGGGGCACGGGTATACAATGAGCAGTTCTTC. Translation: CASSPGGARVYNEQFF. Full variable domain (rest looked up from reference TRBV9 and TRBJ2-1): DSGVTQTPKHLITATGQRVTLRCSPRSGDLSVYWYQQSLDQGLQFLIQYYNGEERAKGNILERFSAQQFPDLHSELNLSSLELGDSALYFCASSPGGARVYNEQFFGPGTRLTVL.

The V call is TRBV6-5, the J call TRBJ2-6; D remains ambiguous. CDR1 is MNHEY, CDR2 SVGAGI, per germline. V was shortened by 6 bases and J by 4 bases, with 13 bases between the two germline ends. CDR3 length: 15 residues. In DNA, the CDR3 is TGTGCCAGCAGCGAGAACCTGCTCGGGGCCAACGTCCTGACTTTC. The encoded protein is CASSENLLGANVLTF.

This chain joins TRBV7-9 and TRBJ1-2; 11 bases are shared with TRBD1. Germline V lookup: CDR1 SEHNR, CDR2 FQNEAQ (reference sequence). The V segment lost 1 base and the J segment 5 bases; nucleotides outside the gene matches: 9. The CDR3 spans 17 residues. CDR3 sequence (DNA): TGTGCCAGCAGCTTAGGGACAGGGGGCCTCCTAAGGTATGGCTACACCTTC. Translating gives CASSLGTGGLLRYGYTF.

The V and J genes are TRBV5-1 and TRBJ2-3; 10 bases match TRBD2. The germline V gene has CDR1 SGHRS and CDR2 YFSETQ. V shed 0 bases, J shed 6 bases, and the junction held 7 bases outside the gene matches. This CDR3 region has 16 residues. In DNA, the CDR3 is TGCGCCAGCAGCTTGGCCGCACTAGCGGGACCCGATACGCAGTATTTT. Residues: CASSLAALAGPDTQYF. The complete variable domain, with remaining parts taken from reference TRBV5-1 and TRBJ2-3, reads KAGVTQTPRYLIKTRGQQVTLSCSPISGHRSVSWYQQTPGQGLQFLFEYFSETQRNKGNFPGRFSGRQFSNSRSEMNVSTLELGDSALYLCASSLAALAGPDTQYFGPGTRLTVL.

The CDR3 sequence is CASSLARQNSNQPQHF. The CDR3 nucleotides read TGTGCCAGCAGCTTGGCCCGTCAAAATAGCAATCAGCCCCAGCATTTT. The chain is built from TRBV5-7 and TRBJ1-5, with D uncertain. TRBV5-7 is marked as an open reading frame, function uncertain. V was cut by 0 bases and J by 0 bases, with 10 bases left in between. The CDR3 length is 16 residues.

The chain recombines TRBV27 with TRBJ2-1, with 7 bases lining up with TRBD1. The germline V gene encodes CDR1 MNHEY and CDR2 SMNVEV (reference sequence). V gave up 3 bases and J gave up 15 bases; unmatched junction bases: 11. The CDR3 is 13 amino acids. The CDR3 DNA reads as TGTGCCAGCAGTTTCACAGGGGAAAAGATCCCGTTCTTC. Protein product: CASSFTGEKIPFF.

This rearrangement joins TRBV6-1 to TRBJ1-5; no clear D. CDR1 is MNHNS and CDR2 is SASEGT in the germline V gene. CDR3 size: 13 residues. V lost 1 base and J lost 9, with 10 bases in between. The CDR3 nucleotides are TGTGCCAGCAGTGAAGGGGGTGCGGGGCCCCAGCATTTT. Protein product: CASSEGGAGPQHF.

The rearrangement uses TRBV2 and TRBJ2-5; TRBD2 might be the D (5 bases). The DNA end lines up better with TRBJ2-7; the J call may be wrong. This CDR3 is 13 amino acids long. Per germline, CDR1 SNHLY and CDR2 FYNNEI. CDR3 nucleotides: TGTGCCAGCAGCAGCGGAGCCCGCTACGAGCAGTACTTC. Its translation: CASSSGARYEQYF.

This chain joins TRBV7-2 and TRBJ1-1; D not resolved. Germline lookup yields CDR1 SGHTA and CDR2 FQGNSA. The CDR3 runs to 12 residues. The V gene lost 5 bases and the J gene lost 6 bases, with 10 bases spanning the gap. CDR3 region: CASSESRAEAFF. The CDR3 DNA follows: TGTGCCAGCAGCGAGAGTAGGGCTGAAGCTTTCTTT.

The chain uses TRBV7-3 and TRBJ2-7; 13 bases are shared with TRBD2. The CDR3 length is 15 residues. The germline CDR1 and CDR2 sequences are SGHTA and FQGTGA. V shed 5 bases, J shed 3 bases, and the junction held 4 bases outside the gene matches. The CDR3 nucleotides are TGTGCCAGCAGCCGGACTAGCGGGAGTCTCTACGAGCAGTACTTC. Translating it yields CASSRTSGSLYEQYF.